These T cell receptor beta chains were read from a single sample in a study of graft-versus-host responses after intestinal transplantation. The antigens these receptors bind are not known. Sequencing was performed with immunoSEQ multiplex PCR; in TCRdb, only in-frame clones are kept and a portion is missing. Among some 130,000 clones listed, about 95% were seen once. Material: unstimulated CD8+ T cells sorted from spleen or lymph node cells, obtained before intestinal transplant. All receptors come from a human donor who received an intestinal transplant. CDR3s include the opening cysteine and the closing phenylalanine or tryptophan. A D gene is named only where the DNA matches it firmly. Clone size is shown for a subset of rows, as once, few, many or a class of expanded clone.

abundance	v_gene	j_gene	d_gene	CDR3nt	CDR3aa
once	TRBV5-1	TRBJ2-7	-	TGCGCCAGCAGCTTGATGTACAGGAGTTCCTACGAGCAGTACTTC	CASSLMYRSSYEQYF
-	TRBV7-9	TRBJ2-7	TRBD2	TGTGCCAGCAGCATCGGGACTAGCGGGAGGGAACGCTACGAGCAGTACTTC	CASSIGTSGRERYEQYF
-	TRBV15	TRBJ2-7	-	TGTGCCACCAGCAGAGATGGTTTTGGGGTCTACGAGCAGTACTTC	CATSRDGFGVYEQYF
-	TRBV27	TRBJ2-7	-	TGTGCCAGCAGTTTTGGCACCTCCTACGAGCAGTACTTC	CASSFGTSYEQYF
-	TRBV7-8	TRBJ2-2	-	TGTGCCAGCAGCTTAGATTGGTCTAGTTGGGGCGGGGAGCTGTTTTTT	CASSLDWSSWGGELFF
-	TRBV4-2	TRBJ2-7	-	TGTGCCAGCAGCCCCGAGGAAGAGTTCTCCTACGAGCAGTACTTC	CASSPEEEFSYEQYF
-	TRBV6-5	TRBJ1-2	-	TGTGCCAGCAGTGACGGGGCTTACTATGGCTACACCTTC	CASSDGAYYGYTF
-	TRBV4-1	TRBJ2-2	-	TGCGCCAGCAGCCATCCCCTGGAGACAGCCAACACCGGGGAGCTGTTTTTT	CASSHPLETANTGELFF
few	TRBV7-9	TRBJ2-4	TRBD1	TGTGCCAGCAGCTTATCAGGGGACAGACAAAACATTCAGTACTTC	CASSLSGDRQNIQYF
-	TRBV13	TRBJ1-4	-	TGTGCCAGCAGCCTCGTAGGCGGTAATGAAAAACTGTTTTTT	CASSLVGGNEKLFF
once	TRBV28	TRBJ2-7	-	TGTGCCAGCAGTTTAGGGGCTAGCGACGAGCAGTACTTC	CASSLGASDEQYF
-	TRBV11-2	TRBJ2-1	-	TGTGCCAGCAGCTCAGGGGAATTCACCTACAATGAGCAGTTCTTC	CASSSGEFTYNEQFF
-	TRBV28	TRBJ1-5	TRBD1	TGTGCCAGCATTCCGACAGGGACCAATCAGCCCCAGCATTTT	CASIPTGTNQPQHF
-	TRBV14	TRBJ1-5	-	TGTGCCAGCAGCTCAGCAGAGATACCGAACCCTAACAATCAGCCCCAGCATTTT	CASSSAEIPNPNNQPQHF
-	TRBV9	TRBJ1-1	-	TGTGCCAGCAGCGTAGATGGCACTGAAGCTTTCTTT	CASSVDGTEAFF
-	TRBV7-9	TRBJ1-4	-	TGTGCCAGCAGCGGGGAGGGGGTCGGGGAAAAACTGTTTTTT	CASSGEGVGEKLFF
-	TRBV14	TRBJ2-7	-	TGTGCCAGCAGCCACGGCGGGCCCTCCTACGAGCAGTACTTC	CASSHGGPSYEQYF
once	TRBV13	TRBJ2-1	-	TGTGCCAGCAGCGCACCCCTAATGGAGAATGAGCAGTTCTTC	CASSAPLMENEQFF
-	TRBV9	TRBJ2-7	-	TGTGCCAGCAGCGTACGTCCGATGCCGGGCGAGCAGTACTTC	CASSVRPMPGEQYF
-	TRBV6-5	TRBJ1-2	TRBD1	TGTGCCAGCAGTTACTCGACAGCAGGGGGGAAAGGCTACACCTTC	CASSYSTAGGKGYTF
once	TRBV30	TRBJ2-1	-	TGTGCCTGGAGTCCTCTCGAGGGCTGGAGTGAGCAGTTCTTC	CAWSPLEGWSEQFF
-	TRBV9	TRBJ2-1	TRBD2	TGTGCCAGCAGCGTGACCTCTAGCGGGAGGGCCCGGGATGAGCAGTTCTTC	CASSVTSSGRARDEQFF
-	TRBV7-9	TRBJ2-1	TRBD2	TGTGCCAGCAGTCCAACTAGCGGGATTCGCAATGAGCAGTTCTTC	CASSPTSGIRNEQFF
-	TRBV29-1	TRBJ2-7	-	TGCAGCGTTCAGGAGCCTATCTCCTACGAGCAGTACTTC	CSVQEPISYEQYF
-	TRBV28	TRBJ2-7	TRBD2	TGTGCCAGCAGTTTATACGGGAGGGTGGAGGGCTATCGCTACGAGCAGTACTTC	CASSLYGRVEGYRYEQYF
-	TRBV19	TRBJ2-7	-	TGTGCCAGTAGTCTCCGGGACGGATACGAGCAGTACTTC	CASSLRDGYEQYF
-	TRBV7-2	TRBJ2-7	TRBD1	TGTGCCAGCAGCTTGAAAACTCCGGGACAGGATTTCTCCTACGAGCAGTACTTC	CASSLKTPGQDFSYEQYF
-	TRBV29-1	TRBJ2-1	-	TGCAGCGTTGTTACGGTGGAGGGCAATGAGCAGTTCTTC	CSVVTVEGNEQFF
-	TRBV2	TRBJ2-3	TRBD2	TGTGCCAGCAGCGATAGACTAGCGGTCACAGATACGCAGTATTTT	CASSDRLAVTDTQYF
-	TRBV14	TRBJ2-7	-	TGTGCCAGCAGCCAACGGACAATCTACGAGCAGTACTTC	CASSQRTIYEQYF
-	TRBV27	TRBJ2-7	-	TGTGCCAGCAGTCAATCGCGGGACAGCTACGAGCAGTACTTC	CASSQSRDSYEQYF
-	TRBV4-1	TRBJ2-7	TRBD1	TGCGCCAGCAGCCACTCGGGACAGGGGGCTTCCTACGAGCAGTACTTC	CASSHSGQGASYEQYF
-	TRBV5-1	TRBJ2-3	TRBD1	TGCGCCAGCAGCTACGGACAGGTCTCAGATACGCAGTATTTT	CASSYGQVSDTQYF
-	TRBV4-1	TRBJ2-7	-	TGCGCCAGCAGCCAAGTAGGAGCCTACGAGCAGTACTTC	CASSQVGAYEQYF
few	TRBV19	TRBJ2-7	-	TGTGCCAGTAGTTGGGCCTACGACCCCTACGAGCAGTACTTC	CASSWAYDPYEQYF
-	TRBV2	TRBJ2-5	-	TGTGCCAGCAGTGGAAGGACACTTGGAGGAGAGACCCAGTACTTC	CASSGRTLGGETQYF
-	TRBV28	TRBJ1-2	-	TGTGCCAGCAGTTTAGGGGACACTAACTATGGCTACACCTTC	CASSLGDTNYGYTF
-	TRBV7-8	TRBJ1-5	-	TGTGCCAGCAGCTTAGATCTTCAGGGATTAGGGTATGGTAATCAGCCCCAGCATTTT	CASSLDLQGLGYGNQPQHF
-	TRBV7-9	TRBJ2-3	-	TGTGCCAGCAGCGGGACTGGCACAGATACGCAGTATTTT	CASSGTGTDTQYF
-	TRBV10-2	TRBJ1-1	-	TGCGCCAGCAGTGAATTTACAGGGCTCACTGAAGCTTTCTTT	CASSEFTGLTEAFF
-	TRBV7-8	TRBJ2-7	-	TGTGCCAGCACCCCTGACTACTACGAGCAGTACTTC	CASTPDYYEQYF